This T cell receptor (beta chain) was sequenced during a study of low-dose radiotherapy and immunotherapy resistance in tumors. Study overall: One day prior to radiation and immunotherapy, intravenous cyclophosphamide at 200 mg/m2 was given, repeated every two weeks.

Nivolumab, ipilimumab, aspirin, low-dose cyclophosphamide and low-dose radiotherapy were all administered to the donors. Primers used for first-strand cDNA, a TRAV- and TRBV-specific set, covered both alpha and beta chains. A constant-region primer paired with the V-primer adapter amplified TCRs over about 18 PCR cycles. TCRdb fed the reads into MiXCR, producing one record per CDR3 protein. The sample yields fewer than 20,000 distinct CDR3 sequences, 74% seen once. The CDR3 loop spans 14 amino acids. V lost 1 base, J lost 0 bases, and 7 bases lay in between. The V gene's germline CDR1 is MGHRA and CDR2 YSYEKL.

V usage is TRBV4-1 and J usage is TRBJ2-7; no clear D gene. This clonotype was obtained from a human donor with advanced metastatic prostate, ovarian, gallbladder or colorectal cancer (not recorded which). This table probably holds off-target reads from a library built for another chain. In nucleotides, the CDR3 is TGCGCCAGCAGCCAAGTGGAATACTCCTACGAGCAGTACTTC. It codes for CASSQVEYSYEQYF.